Listed here is a single T cell receptor (beta chain). Original processing notes: Amplification from reference gene primers served as the basis for estimated nucleated cell counts. TCRdb keeps only in-frame clones here, not all; method: immunoSEQ multiplex PCR. The DNA gave D and trimming, while V, J and clone size come from that table. Here the sample spans 300,000 to 450,000 clones, more than 80% being singletons. Patients in Seattle were enrolled during active infection, then followed longitudinally. This record comes from a study of blood T cell repertoires in COVID-19. Across the whole study: Sites in the United States, Italy and Spain provided acute and convalescent COVID-19 samples.

Trimming cost V 2 bases and J 3 bases; bases outside gene matches: 5. The CDR3 runs to 15 residues. Germline lookup yields CDR1 SGHAT and CDR2 FQNNGV. The TCR comes from a woman aged 25 to 39 with COVID-19, enrolled during active disease. The V and J genes are TRBV11-2 and TRBJ1-2; 8 nucleotides match TRBD1. What was sequenced was peripheral blood. In DNA form, the CDR3 reads TGTGCCAGCAGCTTATCGGCAGGGGGCGACTATGGCTACACCTTC. Amino acids: CASSLSAGGDYGYTF. Together with reference TRBV11-2 and TRBJ1-2, the CDR3 gives the full variable domain: EAGVAQSPRYKIIEKRQSVAFWCNPISGHATLYWYQQILGQGPKLLIQFQNNGVVDDSQLPKDRFSAERLKGVDSTLKIQPAKLEDSAVYLCASSLSAGGDYGYTFGSGTRLTVV.